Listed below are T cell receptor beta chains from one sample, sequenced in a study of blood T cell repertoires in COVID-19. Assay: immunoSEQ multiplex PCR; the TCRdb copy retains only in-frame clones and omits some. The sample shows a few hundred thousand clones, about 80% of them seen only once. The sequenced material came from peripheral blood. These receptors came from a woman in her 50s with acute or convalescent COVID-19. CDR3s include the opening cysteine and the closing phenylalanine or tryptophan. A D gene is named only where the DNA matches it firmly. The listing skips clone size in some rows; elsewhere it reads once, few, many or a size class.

TGTGCCAGCAGCCAAGGGGGGGGGAACGATCTAATGAACACTGAAGCTTTCTTT CASSQGGGNDLMNTEAFF . TRBJ1-1 few TRBV3-1/TRBV3-2
TGTGCCAGCAGCTGGGGACACTATCAGGAGACCCAGTACTTC CASSWGHYQETQYF . TRBJ2-5 . TRBV5-4
TGTGCCAGCAGACCCGGGACAGGGGCCTCACCCCTCCACTTT CASRPGTGASPLHF TRBD1 TRBJ1-6 few TRBV28
TGTGCCAGCAGTGAAGGGGGACAGGGTATTATAACTATGGCTTGGTCCTTC CASSEGGQGIITMAWSF TRBD1 TRBJ1-2 . TRBV2
TGTGCCAGTAGTAGGGACAGGGGCTACGAGCAGTACTTC CASSRDRGYEQYF TRBD1 TRBJ2-7 . TRBV19
TGTGCCAGCAGCCCGCTACCTAGCGGTTCAACCTACAATGAGCAGTTCTTC CASSPLPSGSTYNEQFF TRBD2 TRBJ2-1 . TRBV7-8
TGCGCCAGCAGCGCGGCTAGAACAGGGGGACGCTACGAGCAGTACTTC CASSAARTGGRYEQYF TRBD1 TRBJ2-7 . TRBV5-1
TGTGCCAGCAGCCCCCTAGATCCAACAGGGGCCGCGTTGGGCACCTTC CASSPLDPTGAALGTF TRBD1 TRBJ1-2 . TRBV2
TGTGCCAGCAGCCGCGGCCAAGCAGGGGGCGCAGTAGCGTTCCCCTACGAGCAGTACTTC CASSRGQAGGAVAFPYEQYF TRBD1 TRBJ2-7 . TRBV3-1/TRBV3-2
TGTGCCACCAGCAGAGATTTGGCTAATACAGGGGATGGCTACACCTTC CATSRDLANTGDGYTF TRBD1 TRBJ1-2 once TRBV15
TGTGCCAGTAGCCTCGGGACAGGTCATAAAACAACAGGCAACACTGAAGCTTTCTTT CASSLGTGHKTTGNTEAFF TRBD1 TRBJ1-1 . TRBV19
TGTGCCAGTAGTATCGGGCCAGGGAACAATTCACCCCTCCACTTT CASSIGPGNNSPLHF . TRBJ1-6 . TRBV19
TGCGCCAGCAGCCGTTCGGGACAGGGGGGCACAGATACGCAGTATTTT CASSRSGQGGTDTQYF TRBD1 TRBJ2-3 . TRBV5-1
TGTGCCAGCTACAGGGGGCCGGATTCACCCCTCCACTTT CASYRGPDSPLHF TRBD1 TRBJ1-6 few TRBV6-5
TGTGCCAGCAGCTTAACACCCGTCACAGATACGCAGTATTTT CASSLTPVTDTQYF . TRBJ2-3 . TRBV7-2
TGTGCCAGCAGCTCCGCTTGGGACAGGGGATACAATGAGCAGTTCTTC CASSSAWDRGYNEQFF TRBD1 TRBJ2-1 . TRBV28
TGCGCCAGCAGCGCAACAGGGCCTCAAGAGACCCAGTACTTC CASSATGPQETQYF . TRBJ2-5 . TRBV5-1
TGTGCCAGCAGCGTCAGAGCAGGTTCCTACAATGAGCAGTTCTTC CASSVRAGSYNEQFF . TRBJ2-1 once TRBV9
TGTGCCAGCAGCCAAGGGCCCAGCGGGAGCTTCGGCGAGCAGTACTTC CASSQGPSGSFGEQYF TRBD2 TRBJ2-7 . TRBV3-1/TRBV3-2
TGTGCCAGCAGCGCCCCTTTATCTAGCGGGAGATCCTACGAGCAGTACTTC CASSAPLSSGRSYEQYF TRBD2 TRBJ2-7 . TRBV3-1/TRBV3-2